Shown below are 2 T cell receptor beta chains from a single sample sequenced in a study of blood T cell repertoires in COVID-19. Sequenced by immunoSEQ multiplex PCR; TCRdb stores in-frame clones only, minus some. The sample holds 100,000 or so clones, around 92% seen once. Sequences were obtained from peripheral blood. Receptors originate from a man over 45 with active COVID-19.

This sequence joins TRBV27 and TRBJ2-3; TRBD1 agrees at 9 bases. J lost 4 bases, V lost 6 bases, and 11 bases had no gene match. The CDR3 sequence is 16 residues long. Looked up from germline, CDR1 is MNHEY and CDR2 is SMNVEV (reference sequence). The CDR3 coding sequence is TGTGCCAGCAGGTTGCGAACCCGGGACAGGGCAGATACGCAGTATTTT. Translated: CASRLRTRDRADTQYF.

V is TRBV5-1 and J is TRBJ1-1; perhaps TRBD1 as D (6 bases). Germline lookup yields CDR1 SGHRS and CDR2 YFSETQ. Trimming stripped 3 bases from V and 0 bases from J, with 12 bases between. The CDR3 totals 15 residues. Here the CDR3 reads CASSSLTGMNTEAFF. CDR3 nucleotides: TGCGCCAGCAGCTCCCTGACAGGAATGAACACTGAAGCTTTCTTT. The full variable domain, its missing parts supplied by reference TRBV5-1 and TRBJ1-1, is KAGVTQTPRYLIKTRGQQVTLSCSPISGHRSVSWYQQTPGQGLQFLFEYFSETQRNKGNFPGRFSGRQFSNSRSEMNVSTLELGDSALYLCASSSLTGMNTEAFFGQGTRLTVV.